This entry lists 32 T cell receptor beta chains sequenced from one sample in a study of technical replicates of blood from a handful of donors. Some clones are missing from TCRdb's copy, which holds only in-frame ones; the method was immunoSEQ multiplex PCR. The repertoire holds 79,000 or so clones, with approximately 91% as singletons. The sequenced sample was T cells isolated from PBMCs. The origin of the receptors is a human donor in good health.

The rearrangement joins TRBV6-5 to TRBJ2-7; 12 nucleotides match TRBD1. The germline V gene encodes CDR1 MNHEY and CDR2 SVGAGI. V shed 6 bases and J 7 bases; nucleotides not matched to a gene: 4. The CDR3 spans 13 residues. The CDR3 reads CASRGQGAREQYF. CDR3 bases: TGTGCCAGCAGGGGACAGGGGGCGCGGGAGCAGTACTTC.

This chain links TRBV5-5 with TRBJ1-3; 7 bases align to TRBD1. Germline V lookup: CDR1 SGHKS, CDR2 YYEKEE (reference sequence). V lost 6 bases, J lost 0 bases, and 9 bases stayed unmatched. The CDR3 runs to 16 residues. In DNA form, the CDR3 reads TGTGCCAGCACTGACGAGGACAGGACCTCTGGAAACACCATATATTTT. It is translated as CASTDEDRTSGNTIYF. Full variable domain (rest looked up from reference TRBV5-5 and TRBJ1-3): DAGVTQSPTHLIKTRGQQVTLRCSPISGHKSVSWYQQVLGQGPQFIFQYYEKEERGRGNFPDRFSARQFPNYSSELNVNALLLGDSALYLCASTDEDRTSGNTIYFGEGSWLTVV.

The chain combines TRBV29-1 with TRBJ1-2, with D possibly matching TRBD1 (6 bases). The V and J ends lost 5 bases and 3 bases respectively, with 10 bases between them. The germline V gene has CDR1 SQVTM and CDR2 ANQGSEA. CDR3 length equals 12 residues. CDR3 coding DNA: TGCAGCGTTACAGGGAACGACTATGGCTACACCTTC. Protein: CSVTGNDYGYTF. Based on the CDR3 plus reference TRBV29-1 and TRBJ1-2, the full variable domain is SAVISQKPSRDICQRGTSLTIQCQVDSQVTMMFWYRQQPGQSLTLIATANQGSEATYESGFVIDKFPISRPNLTFSTLTVSNMSPEDSSIYLCSVTGNDYGYTFGSGTRLTVV.

This chain uses TRBV27 with TRBJ2-7, with 9 bases aligning to TRBD2. From germline, CDR1 is MNHEY and CDR2 SMNVEV (reference sequence). This CDR3 is 16 amino acids long. V gave up 5 bases and J gave up 7 bases; unmatched junction bases: 15. Written as DNA, the CDR3 is TGTGCCAGCAGTAAATCTAGCGGGACAACCATAAGGGAGCAGTACTTC. Translation: CASSKSSGTTIREQYF.

The chain has TRBV6-1 and TRBJ2-1, with TRBD2 matching over 7 bases. The length of the CDR3 is 15 residues. Germline-derived CDR1 and CDR2 are MNHNS and SASEGT. J was trimmed by 9 bases and V by 1 base; bases with no gene match: 9. The CDR3 loop is CASSEGGGTFREQFF. The CDR3 nucleotides read TGTGCCAGCAGTGAAGGGGGGGGGACTTTCCGTGAGCAGTTCTTC.

The count of this clone is one. The chain combines TRBV14 with TRBJ1-3, with TRBD1 matching over 9 bases. The CDR3 is 15 amino acids. Germline loops: CDR1 SGHDN, CDR2 FVKESK. With V trimmed by 4 bases and J by 3 bases, 4 bases remained unmatched. In DNA, the CDR3 is TGTGCCAGCAGCCGTACAGGGGGCGATGGAAACACCATATATTTT. Protein: CASSRTGGDGNTIYF.

This chain joins TRBV6-5 and TRBJ2-1; D remains unclear. V was cut by 7 bases and J by 4 bases, with 8 bases left in between. Germline V CDR1 and CDR2: MNHEY, SVGAGI. This CDR3 comprises 12 residues. CDR3 DNA: TGTGCCAGCACCAACGGGTACAATGAGCAGTTCTTC. This translates into CASTNGYNEQFF.

This chain joins TRBV2 and TRBJ1-2; possibly TRBD1 for D (6 bases). Germline V CDR1 and CDR2: SNHLY, FYNNEI. With 6 bases removed from V and 8 bases from J, the gap between germline ends came to 22 bases. This CDR3 is 15 amino acids long. CDR3 bases: TGTGCCAGCAGAGGGGGGGACGGGTCTCCGAGAGGCTACACCTTC. It encodes CASRGGDGSPRGYTF.

The chain carries TRBV12-5 and TRBJ1-5; no reliable D call. The CDR3 length is 17 residues. Between the trimmed V and J ends, which lost 0 bases and 0 bases, there was a span of 12 bases. The germline gives CDR1 LGHNT, CDR2 FRNRAP. The CDR3 sequence: CASGLVSKRDSNQPQHF. In DNA form, the CDR3 reads TGTGCTAGTGGTTTGGTAAGTAAGAGAGATAGCAATCAGCCCCAGCATTTT.

This chain uses TRBV14 with TRBJ1-2; D unclear. The CDR3 is made up of 16 amino acids. Between the trimmed V and J ends, which lost 0 bases and 8 bases, there was a span of 19 bases. Germline CDR1 is SGHDN and CDR2 is FVKESK. The CDR3 loop is CASSQDRQAYFGGYTF. The CDR3 coding sequence is TGTGCCAGCAGCCAAGATAGGCAGGCCTACTTCGGCGGCTACACCTTC.

A few counts support this clone. The rearrangement joins TRBV19 to TRBJ1-5; TRBD1 matches at 7 bases. The V gene end was trimmed by 8 bases and the J gene end by 2 bases; junction bases not matched to a gene: 3. There are 13 residues in the CDR3. Germline lookup yields CDR1 LNHDA and CDR2 SQIVND (reference sequence). This CDR3 is CASGDRGNQPQHF. CDR3 bases: TGTGCCAGTGGTGACAGGGGCAATCAGCCCCAGCATTTT.

The J gene is TRBJ1-5, the V gene TRBV21-1; the table's D call of TRBD1 was not tested on the DNA. TRBV21-1 represents a pseudogene. The length of the CDR3 is 17 residues. The DNA of the CDR3 is TGTGCCAGCAGCAAAGTGGTAGGCGTCAGGGGGCATCAGCCCCAGCATTTT. It encodes CASSKVVGVRGHQPQHF.

This clone has just one count. This chain connects TRBV29-1 to TRBJ1-2, with unresolved D. Germline lookup yields CDR1 SQVTM and CDR2 ANQGSEA. V was shortened by 6 bases and J by 4 bases, with 15 bases between the two germline ends. CDR3 length: 13 amino acids. The DNA of the CDR3 is TGCAGCGTCTTTGTCTACAACAGCTATGGCTACACCTTC. Translated, it gives CSVFVYNSYGYTF. Full variable domain (missing parts from reference TRBV29-1 and TRBJ1-2): SAVISQKPSRDICQRGTSLTIQCQVDSQVTMMFWYRQQPGQSLTLIATANQGSEATYESGFVIDKFPISRPNLTFSTLTVSNMSPEDSSIYLCSVFVYNSYGYTFGSGTRLTVV.

The chain links TRBV19 to TRBJ2-2; 10 bases are shared with TRBD2. The CDR3 length is 17 residues. Trimming removed 6 bases from V and 7 bases from J; junction bases left unmatched: 14. Germline V lookup: CDR1 LNHDA, CDR2 SQIVND (reference sequence). As DNA, the CDR3 is TGTGCCAGTAGCTATAAGGGGCCGGGACTAGCGATCGGGGAGCTGTTTTTT. Its translation: CASSYKGPGLAIGELFF.

The chain joins TRBV2 to TRBJ2-3, with a possible D match to TRBD2 (5 bases). Germline CDR1 reads SNHLY; CDR2 reads FYNNEI. This CDR3 has 15 residues. Trimming took off 6 bases at V and 4 bases at J, with 17 bases between the two ends. Here the CDR3 reads CASSAFDYPADTQYF. The CDR3 coding sequence is TGTGCCAGCAGCGCCTTCGACTACCCCGCAGATACGCAGTATTTT. Full variable domain (missing parts from reference TRBV2 and TRBJ2-3): EPEVTQTPSHQVTQMGQEVILRCVPISNHLYFYWYRQILGQKVEFLVSFYNNEISEKSEIFDDQFSVERPDGSNFTLKIRSTKLEDSAMYFCASSAFDYPADTQYFGPGTRLTVL.

The chain couples TRBV27 to TRBJ2-5, with 16 bases identical to TRBD2. This CDR3 is 18 amino acids long. J was trimmed by 8 bases and V by 1 base; bases with no gene match: 10. Germline V gives CDR1 MNHEY, CDR2 SMNVEV (reference sequence). This chain's CDR3 is CASSLLPTGTSGRATQYF. DNA of the CDR3: TGTGCCAGCAGTTTATTACCCACAGGGACTAGCGGGAGGGCTACCCAGTACTTC.

The chain links TRBV5-8 to TRBJ1-2, with 8 bases lining up with TRBD1. Germline V CDR1 and CDR2: SGHTS, YDEGEE. The CDR3 length is 16 residues. V shed 5 bases and J 4 bases; nucleotides not matched to a gene: 13. The CDR3 spells CASRRELGQAFYGYTF. The CDR3 DNA reads TGTGCCAGCAGGCGGGAATTGGGACAGGCGTTCTATGGCTACACCTTC.

The chain joins TRBV6-5 to TRBJ2-1; TRBD2 matches at 9 bases. V gave up 5 bases and J gave up 4 bases; unmatched junction bases: 3. The CDR3 contains 14 residues. Per the germline V gene, CDR1 is MNHEY and CDR2 is SVGAGI. The CDR3 DNA reads as TGTGCCAGCAGTATAGCGGGAGCTTACAATGAGCAGTTCTTC. It yields the protein CASSIAGAYNEQFF.

The chain is built from TRBV19 and TRBJ2-7, with D possibly matching TRBD2 (6 bases). Trimming removed 5 bases at V and 3 bases at J, with 17 bases between. Germline V CDR1 and CDR2: LNHDA, SQIVND (reference sequence). The CDR3 is made up of 15 amino acids. DNA of the CDR3: TGTGCCAGTAGTGCAATCCTAGCGAGACTCTACGAGCAGTACTTC. It yields the protein CASSAILARLYEQYF.

The V call is TRBV10-3, the J call TRBJ2-7; 9 bases map to TRBD1. V shed 6 bases, J shed 3 bases, and the junction held 6 bases outside the gene matches. The CDR3 runs 14 residues. The V gene's germline CDR1 is ENHRY and CDR2 SYGVKD. The CDR3 protein is CAISDRDRVYEQYF. The DNA of the CDR3 is TGTGCCATCAGCGACCGGGACAGGGTCTACGAGCAGTACTTC.

This chain's CDR3 is CAWSGGSGDTQYF. The CDR3 coding sequence is TGTGCCTGGAGTGGAGGGTCCGGAGATACGCAGTATTTT. V and J are TRBV30 and TRBJ2-3; D possibly corresponds to TRBD2 (5 bases). Germline V CDR1 and CDR2: GTSNPN, SVGIG (reference sequence). Trimming took off 1 base at V and 5 bases at J, with 10 bases between the two ends. The CDR3 consists of 13 residues.

This chain links TRBV28 with TRBJ2-7; maybe TRBD1 (6 bases). Germline CDR1 MDHEN, CDR2 SYDVKM. This CDR3 contains 14 residues. Between the trimmed V and J ends, which lost 5 bases and 3 bases, there was a span of 14 bases. DNA of the CDR3: TGTGCCAGCAGTGTACAGGGCTGGGGCTACGAGCAGTACTTC. As protein: CASSVQGWGYEQYF.

The gene calls are TRBV7-2 and TRBJ2-3; no clear D. Germline V gene data show CDR1 as SGHTA and CDR2 as FQGNSA. The germline V and J ends were trimmed by 1 base and 3 bases, with 8 bases remaining between them. The CDR3 is 14 amino acids. CDR3 sequence reads: CASSLDAITDTQYF. CDR3 nucleotide sequence: TGTGCCAGCAGCTTAGATGCGATAACAGATACGCAGTATTTT.

V is TRBV11-2 and J is TRBJ2-1, with TRBD2 matching over 10 bases. The V and J ends lost 3 bases and 8 bases, in that order; junction bases with no gene match: 7. CDR1 and CDR2 from the germline V gene are SGHAT and FQNNGV. The CDR3 has 15 residues. The CDR3, as DNA: TGTGCCAGCAGCTTTTTCATAGCGGGAGGAGATGAGCAGTTCTTC. It yields the protein CASSFFIAGGDEQFF.

The chain has TRBV7-3 and TRBJ1-1; a weak D match, TRBD1 (5 bases). Germline V CDR1 and CDR2: SGHTA, FQGTGA. Trimming cost V 2 bases and J 1 base, with 8 bases left between them. This CDR3 is 14 amino acids long. The CDR3 reads CASSLGHQNTEAFF. The DNA for the CDR3 is TGTGCCAGCAGCTTAGGACACCAGAACACTGAAGCTTTCTTT.

This clone came up once. The gene calls are TRBV6-1 and TRBJ2-7; D uncertain. V dropped 6 bases and J dropped 4 bases, with 7 bases sitting between them. CDR1 is MNHNS, CDR2 SASEGT, per germline. CDR3 length: 11 residues. The CDR3 DNA reads as TGTGCCAGCAGGAATACATACGAGCAGTACTTC. Its translation: CASRNTYEQYF.

The chain uses TRBV19 and TRBJ1-1; 7 bases fit TRBD1. Looked up from germline, CDR1 is LNHDA and CDR2 is SQIVND (reference sequence). Trimming at V came to 8 bases and at J to 8 bases, leaving 5 bases not matched to a gene. CDR3 length equals 11 residues. CDR3 nucleotide sequence: TGTGCCAGTGAGTGGACAGGAGAAGCTTTCTTT. It specifies CASEWTGEAFF.

V gene TRBV13 combines with J gene TRBJ2-1, with 10 bases that match TRBD1. In germline, CDR1 is PRHDT, CDR2 FYEKMQ (reference sequence). The junction had 12 bases not matched to a gene; V was cut back by 6 bases and J by 7 bases. The CDR3 length is 16 residues. The DNA of the CDR3 is TGTGCCAGCAGGCCGAAGACAGGGGGCGCGGAAAATGAGCAGTTCTTC. As protein: CASRPKTGGAENEQFF.

The J gene is TRBJ2-3, the V gene TRBV30, with 14 bases that match TRBD2. Losses at the gene ends were 3 bases for V and 5 bases for J; bases not matched to a gene: 4. This CDR3 comprises 15 residues. Germline V gene lookup returns CDR1 GTSNPN and CDR2 SVGIG (reference sequence). The CDR3 protein is CAWRGLAGVVDTQYF. The CDR3, as DNA: TGTGCCTGGAGGGGACTAGCGGGAGTGGTAGATACGCAGTATTTT. Full variable domain (outside the CDR3, taken from reference TRBV30 and TRBJ2-3): SQTIHQWPATLVQPVGSPLSLECTVEGTSNPNLYWYRQAAGRGLQLLFYSVGIGQISSEVPQNLSASRPQDRQFILSSKKLLLSDSGFYLCAWRGLAGVVDTQYFGPGTRLTVL.

CDR3 residues: CASSRGGGNQETQYF. DNA of the CDR3: TGTGCCAGCAGCCGCGGGGGGGGGAATCAAGAGACCCAGTACTTC. J is TRBJ2-5 and V is TRBV11-3; 9 nucleotides align to TRBD2. Germline V gene sequence: CDR1 SGHNT, CDR2 YENEEA. This CDR3 has 15 amino acids. Trimming cost V 5 bases and J 2 bases; bases outside gene matches: 6. Supplemented by reference TRBV11-3 and TRBJ2-5, the full variable domain reads EAGVVQSPRYKIIEKKQPVAFWCNPISGHNTLYWYLQNLGQGPELLIRYENEEAVDDSQLPKDRFSAERLKGVDSTLKIQPAELGDSAVYLCASSRGGGNQETQYFGPGTRLLVL.

The V call is TRBV9, the J call TRBJ2-6; the match to TRBD2 covers 7 bases. V lost 0 bases, J lost 1 base, and 16 bases stayed unmatched. The CDR3 covers 21 residues. Looked up from germline, CDR1 is SGDLS and CDR2 is YYNGEE. The CDR3 bases are TGTGCCAGCAGCGTAGCTAGGGGTTCTTTTGAGGGAGGGTCTGGGGCCAACGTCCTGACTTTC. It codes for CASSVARGSFEGGSGANVLTF. The whole variable domain, remainder taken from reference TRBV9 and TRBJ2-6, is DSGVTQTPKHLITATGQRVTLRCSPRSGDLSVYWYQQSLDQGLQFLIQYYNGEERAKGNILERFSAQQFPDLHSELNLSSLELGDSALYFCASSVARGSFEGGSGANVLTFGAGSRLTVL.

The J gene is TRBJ2-2, the V gene TRBV5-1; a possible D gene is TRBD2 (6 bases). Looked up from germline, CDR1 is SGHRS and CDR2 is YFSETQ. The CDR3 extends over 15 amino acids. V dropped 0 bases and J dropped 7 bases, with 13 bases sitting between them. In DNA, the CDR3 is TGCGCCAGCAGCTTGGAGGAGGGCCCCGGCGGGGAGCTGTTTTTT. This translates into CASSLEEGPGGELFF.